The T cell receptor beta chain under discussion was sequenced for a study of blood T cell repertoires in COVID-19. Across the whole study: The samples span acute and convalescent COVID-19 from the United States, Italy and Spain. Sources were T cells, B-cell-depleted T cells, or PBMCs; the material itself was cDNA or gDNA.

Measured with immunoSEQ multiplex PCR; TCRdb has only the in-frame clones, and not every one. Seen here are about 220,000 clones, approximately 85% observed once, and the top ten hold 2.9%. Trimming at V came to 2 bases and at J to 5 bases, leaving 7 bases not matched to a gene. The CDR3 covers 16 residues. CDR1 KGHSH and CDR2 LQKENI come from the germline V gene. The sample comprised peripheral blood. This TCR came from a man aged 50-60 years who had recovered from COVID-19. This sequence joins TRBV18 and TRBJ2-1; TRBD2 agrees at 9 bases. CDR3 DNA: TGTGCCAGCTCACCAGGACTAGCGAATATCCACAATGAGCAGTTCTTC. Protein: CASSPGLANIHNEQFF.